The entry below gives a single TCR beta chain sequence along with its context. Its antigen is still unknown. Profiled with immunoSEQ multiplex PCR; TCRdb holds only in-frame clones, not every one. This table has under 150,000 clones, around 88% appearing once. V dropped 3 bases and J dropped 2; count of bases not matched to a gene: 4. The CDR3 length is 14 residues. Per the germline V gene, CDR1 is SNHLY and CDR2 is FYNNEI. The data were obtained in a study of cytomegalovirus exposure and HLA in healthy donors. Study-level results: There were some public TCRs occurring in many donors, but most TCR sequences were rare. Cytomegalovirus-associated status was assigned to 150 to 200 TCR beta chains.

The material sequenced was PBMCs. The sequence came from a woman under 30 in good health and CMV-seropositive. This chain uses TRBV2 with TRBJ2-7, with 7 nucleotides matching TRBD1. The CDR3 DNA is TGTGCCAGCAGTGAGAGGGGACAGACCTACGAGCAGTACTTC. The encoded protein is CASSERGQTYEQYF.